The 25 T cell receptor beta chains given below trace back to one sample, sequenced in a study of blood T cell repertoires in COVID-19 (dated by TCRdb to 2018 to 2020). Library method: the immunoSEQ multiplex PCR assay. Not all clones reach the TCRdb copy of this immuneACCESS table, which keeps in-frame sequences only. Checked studies attribute under half of the gap to unresolved V genes and leave the rest unexplained. This sample gives over 70,000 clones in total; about 90% of them show up just once. 6.5% to 8.5% of the sample lies in the top ten. Sequenced input: peripheral blood. All receptors come from a man younger than 35 with COVID-19, enrolled during active disease.

Only a few counts were recorded for this clone. The chain uses TRBV30 and TRBJ1-1; D gene unclear. The V gene lost 3 bases and the J gene lost 5 bases, with 13 bases spanning the gap. Germline V gene data show CDR1 as GTSNPN and CDR2 as SVGIG (reference sequence). The CDR3 length is 13 residues. In DNA, the CDR3 is TGTGCCTGGAGCGCCCTTCGAGGGACTGAAGCTTTCTTT. It translates to CAWSALRGTEAFF.

The rearrangement uses TRBV4-1 and TRBJ2-7; 9 bases align to TRBD2. Germline V CDR1 and CDR2: MGHRA, YSYEKL. The CDR3 is 15 residues long. The trim removed 2 bases at V and 0 bases at J, leaving 2 bases unmatched. The CDR3 bases are TGCGCCAGCAGCCAACTAGCGGGACGCTCCTACGAGCAGTACTTC. Translation: CASSQLAGRSYEQYF.

V usage is TRBV3-1 (or the pseudogene TRBV3-2) and J usage is TRBJ2-7; possibly TRBD1 for D (6 bases). The germline gives CDR1 LGHDT, CDR2 YNNKEL (reference sequence). The CDR3 consists of 14 residues. The ends were cut back, 1 base at V and 4 bases at J, with 11 bases in the middle. The CDR3 loop is CASSQVGTHYEQYF. The CDR3 region has the DNA TGTGCCAGCAGCCAAGTAGGGACACATTACGAGCAGTACTTC.

The chain is built from TRBV19 and TRBJ2-7; D possibly corresponds to TRBD1 (6 bases). The V gene's germline CDR1 is LNHDA and CDR2 SQIVND (reference sequence). V was clipped by 2 bases and J by 6 bases, with 23 bases between them. This CDR3 contains 17 residues. CDR3 coding DNA: TGTGCCAGTAGTATAAGTTACGCAGGGGTAGTATCGCGCGAGCAGTACTTC. It yields the protein CASSISYAGVVSREQYF.

The chain uses TRBV5-4 and TRBJ1-1; TRBD1 might be the D (5 bases). The V gene lost 5 bases and the J gene lost 1 base, with 12 bases spanning the gap. Per germline, CDR1 SGHNT and CDR2 YYREEE (reference sequence). The CDR3 extends over 14 amino acids. The CDR3 sequence is CASSIGASNTEAFF. CDR3 DNA: TGTGCCAGCAGTATTGGGGCATCGAACACTGAAGCTTTCTTT.

V gene TRBV5-6 combines with J gene TRBJ2-7; 9 bases fit TRBD1. The CDR3 runs 13 residues. Germline-derived CDR1 and CDR2 are SGHDT and YYEEEE. V shed 2 bases and J 6 bases; nucleotides not matched to a gene: 3. The CDR3 protein is CASSLGTGREQYF. CDR3 nucleotide sequence: TGTGCCAGCAGCTTAGGGACAGGGCGCGAGCAGTACTTC.

The V gene is TRBV3-1 (or the pseudogene TRBV3-2), the J gene TRBJ2-1, with 14 bases that match TRBD2. There are 21 residues in the CDR3. CDR1 and CDR2 from the germline V gene are LGHDT and YNNKEL (reference sequence). The trim removed 4 bases at V and 9 bases at J, leaving 23 bases unmatched. In DNA form, the CDR3 reads TGTGCCAGCAGCCTCCCCCTCGGGGCGCCAGGGACTAGCGGGAGAGTTGGTGAGCAGTTCTTC. It codes for CASSLPLGAPGTSGRVGEQFF.

The chain has TRBV18 and TRBJ1-5; TRBD1 agrees at 8 bases. V lost 3 bases, J lost 7 bases, and 5 bases stayed unmatched. CDR1 and CDR2 from the germline V gene are KGHSH and LQKENI. The CDR3 has 14 residues. This CDR3 is CASSPRTGRQPQHF. CDR3 nucleotides: TGTGCCAGCTCACCTAGGACAGGGAGACAGCCCCAGCATTTT.

The CDR3 reads CASSYSPGGETQYF. Written as DNA, the CDR3 is TGTGCCAGCAGTTATTCACCAGGGGGCGAGACCCAGTACTTC. The gene calls are TRBV6-1 and TRBJ2-5; TRBD1 matches 8 bases. V lost 5 bases to trimming and J lost 5 bases; unmatched junction nucleotides: 7. The CDR3 contains 14 residues. Germline-derived CDR1 and CDR2 are MNHNS and SASEGT.

This rearrangement joins TRBV2 to TRBJ1-4, with D hard to call. CDR3 length: 15 residues. From germline, CDR1 is SNHLY and CDR2 FYNNEI. Trimming left V 1 base short and J 4 bases short, with 10 bases between. CDR3 nucleotides: TGTGCCAGCAGTGAAGGGGAGTTGAGTAATGAAAAACTGTTTTTT. It encodes CASSEGELSNEKLFF.

This clone appeared once. This chain links TRBV7-9 with TRBJ1-2; a weak D match, TRBD1 (5 bases). CDR3 length: 11 amino acids. The germline V gene has CDR1 SEHNR and CDR2 FQNEAQ (reference sequence). V lost 5 bases to trimming and J lost 13 bases, with 14 bases between them. CDR3 sequence (DNA): TGTGCCAGCAGCGCGGGGACGATCGCCACCTTC. As protein: CASSAGTIATF.

The sample holds one count of this clone. V is TRBV5-8 and J is TRBJ1-5, with no clear D. Trimming shortened V by 0 bases and J by 3 bases, and 13 bases separated the two germline ends. The length of the CDR3 is 16 residues. CDR1 is SGHTS, CDR2 YDEGEE, per germline. CDR3 residues: CASSLGRRHTNQPQHF. In DNA, the CDR3 is TGTGCCAGCAGCTTGGGACGAAGACACACCAATCAGCCCCAGCATTTT.

This clone showed up just a few times. The chain combines TRBV19 with TRBJ2-5; D unclear. Germline V gene lookup returns CDR1 LNHDA and CDR2 SQIVND (reference sequence). V gave up 1 base and J gave up 5 bases, with 17 bases separating them. The CDR3 has 16 residues. CDR3 loop: CASSIVGSYPRETQYF. The CDR3 DNA follows: TGTGCCAGTAGTATAGTGGGCAGCTATCCCCGTGAGACCCAGTACTTC.

The chain carries TRBV9 and TRBJ2-7, with D maybe TRBD1 (5 bases). The germline CDR1 and CDR2 sequences are SGDLS and YYNGEE. The CDR3 contains 14 residues. Between the trimmed V and J ends, which lost 0 bases and 6 bases, there was a span of 13 bases. CDR3 sequence reads: CASSVGGGAREQYF. The CDR3 DNA reads as TGTGCCAGCAGCGTAGGCGGTGGGGCTCGCGAGCAGTACTTC.

The rearrangement joins TRBV28 to TRBJ2-2, with 9 bases that match TRBD2. The J segment lost 9 bases and the V segment lost 9 bases, leaving 8 bases of the junction unmatched. Germline CDR1 and CDR2: MDHEN and SYDVKM. There are 13 residues in the CDR3. The CDR3, as DNA: TGTGCCAGTGGGACTAGCAGCCACCGGGAGCTGTTTTTT. Translated, it gives CASGTSSHRELFF.

This clone was observed once. CDR3 residues: CASSLKPYRETGANVLTF. For the CDR3, the DNA is TGTGCCAGCAGCTTAAAGCCTTACAGGGAGACTGGGGCCAACGTCCTGACTTTC. The chain recombines TRBV7-8 with TRBJ2-6, with D perhaps TRBD1 (6 bases). V was pared by 2 bases and J by 2 bases, with 16 bases between. Per the germline V gene, CDR1 is SGHVS and CDR2 is FQNEAQ. This CDR3 is 18 amino acids long.

The J gene is TRBJ1-1, the V gene TRBV5-4, with a tentative D call TRBD1 (5 bases). The CDR3 runs 14 residues. Trimming shortened V by 2 bases and J by 4 bases, and 12 bases separated the two germline ends. Per germline, CDR1 SGHNT and CDR2 YYREEE (reference sequence). DNA for the CDR3: TGTGCCAGCAGCTTATTGGGGGGTGGCACTGAAGCTTTCTTT. Translating it yields CASSLLGGGTEAFF.

The chain links TRBV7-9 to TRBJ1-1; a possible D gene is TRBD1 (6 bases). Looked up from germline, CDR1 is SEHNR and CDR2 is FQNEAQ (reference sequence). The V gene lost 1 base and the J gene lost 1 base, with 10 bases spanning the gap. The CDR3 is made up of 15 amino acids. CDR3 sequence: CASSLEAGANTEAFF. The CDR3 DNA reads as TGTGCCAGCAGCTTAGAGGCAGGGGCGAACACTGAAGCTTTCTTT.

The chain employs TRBV30 and TRBJ2-3; D is ambiguous. Germline V gene lookup returns CDR1 GTSNPN and CDR2 SVGIG (reference sequence). CDR3 length: 14 residues. Trimming took 5 bases from V and 0 from J, leaving 12 bases between them. The CDR3 DNA is TGTGCCTGGGGTCAGCAGGTTAGCACAGATACGCAGTATTTT. Translating it yields CAWGQQVSTDTQYF.

The chain employs TRBV7-9 and TRBJ1-1; 12 nucleotides align to TRBD1. This CDR3 contains 18 residues. The J segment lost 7 bases and the V segment lost 5 bases, leaving 17 bases of the junction unmatched. Germline assignment: CDR1 SEHNR and CDR2 FQNEAQ (reference sequence). The CDR3 DNA is TGTGCCAGCAGCCTAACCCCCGGGACAGGGGGCTCGGGGGTTGAAGCTTTCTTT. Amino acids: CASSLTPGTGGSGVEAFF.

The chain couples TRBV20-1 to TRBJ2-7; D gene uncertain. The CDR3 extends over 11 amino acids. The germline V and J ends were trimmed by 2 bases and 5 bases, with 7 bases remaining between them. Germline V gene data show CDR1 as DFQATT and CDR2 as SNEGSKA (reference sequence). This CDR3 reads CSARTVHEQYF. The DNA for the CDR3 is TGCAGTGCTAGAACGGTGCACGAGCAGTACTTC.

This chain links TRBV10-3 with TRBJ1-1; 12 nucleotides align to TRBD1. J lost 1 base, V lost 5 bases, and 11 bases had no gene match. Germline V gene lookup returns CDR1 ENHRY and CDR2 SYGVKD. This CDR3 spans 18 amino acids. This CDR3 is CAISPKGQGASGNTEAFF. CDR3 nucleotide sequence: TGTGCCATCAGTCCCAAGGGACAGGGGGCTTCGGGGAACACTGAAGCTTTCTTT.

This chain joins TRBV28 and TRBJ1-6; no reliable D call. Germline loops: CDR1 MDHEN, CDR2 SYDVKM. This CDR3 region has 15 residues. V was clipped by 2 bases and J by 0 bases, with 5 bases between them. The chain's CDR3 is CASSLGSSYNSPLHF. As DNA, the CDR3 is TGTGCCAGCAGTTTAGGGAGCTCCTATAATTCACCCCTCCACTTT. Variable domain in full (rest from reference TRBV28 and TRBJ1-6): DVKVTQSSRYLVKRTGEKVFLECVQDMDHENMFWYRQDPGLGLRLIYFSYDVKMKEKGDIPEGYSVSREKKERFSLILESASTNQTSMYLCASSLGSSYNSPLHFGNGTRLTVT.

This rearrangement joins TRBV19 to TRBJ2-7, with D possibly being TRBD1 (5 bases). From germline, CDR1 is LNHDA and CDR2 SQIVND (reference sequence). This CDR3 has 14 residues. V shed 4 bases and J shed 1 base, with 11 bases lying between them. The CDR3 sequence: CASSTWTRSYEQYF. CDR3 coding DNA: TGTGCCAGTAGTACCTGGACAAGATCCTACGAGCAGTACTTC.

V usage is TRBV18 and J usage is TRBJ2-2; maybe TRBD1 (7 bases). The CDR3 is made up of 16 amino acids. Germline V gives CDR1 KGHSH, CDR2 LQKENI. The V gene lost 3 bases and the J gene lost 0 bases, with 11 bases spanning the gap. This chain's CDR3 is CASSPRGDPNTGELFF. The CDR3 DNA is TGTGCCAGCTCACCCAGGGGGGACCCGAACACCGGGGAGCTGTTTTTT.